This TCR beta chain was profiled in a study of T cell responses to AZD1222 COVID-19 vaccine. Across the whole study: Samples with a second dose at about 4 or about 12 weeks were pooled together.

Profiling relied on immunoSEQ multiplex PCR, and the TCRdb table lists in-frame clones only, not all of them. The sample lists 140,000 to 150,000 clones, approximately 94% occurring once. The CDR3 has 17 residues. The V gene end was trimmed by 0 bases and the J gene end by 0 bases; junction bases not matched to a gene: 5. Germline CDR1 WSHSY, CDR2 SAAADI. Study-level results: Repertoire sampling occurred only after the peak T cell response.

A remark on this clone: What it binds is not known.

The sequence derives from an adult in good health. The rearrangement uses TRBV10-2 and TRBJ1-5, with TRBD1 identical over 7 bases. Sample: peripheral blood, taken on day 0 of AZD1222 vaccination. The CDR3 loop is CASSESGQRLSNQPQHF. The CDR3 bases are TGCGCCAGCAGTGAGTCGGGACAGAGGCTTAGCAATCAGCCCCAGCATTTT.